One T cell receptor beta chain is described in this entry. What antigen it recognizes has not been identified. Sequence at one end of the junction differs from germline and may be a read error. From the cysteine up to the phenylalanine, the CDR3 has a length of 15 residues. The kept DNA is CDR3 alone, 45 bases in frame from the first base. The germline V gene yields SGHTA for CDR1 and FQGTGA for CDR2. The data were taken from a study of PD-1 blockade in classical Hodgkin lymphoma (dated by TCRdb to the early 2020s). Regarding the study in general: Nivolumab dosing was 3 mg/kg intravenously every 2 weeks, continuing until either disease progression or unacceptable toxicity. The study used CyTOF and TCR beta sequencing to define a peripheral blood immune signature of response to PD-1 blockade in classical Hodgkin lymphoma. Study-wide conclusions, independent of this receptor: Newly diagnosed patients were reported to have lower baseline TCR diversity than healthy donors, and relapsed/refractory patients were reported to have lower baseline TCR diversity still. Lower diversity was observed in patients in whom nivolumab was started less than 1 year after ASCT, and these patients were excluded from later analyses so that confounding by immune reconstitution would be avoided. By C4D1, a significant rise was seen in CD4+ TCR diversity but not in CD8+ TCR diversity (p=0.0027 vs p=0.16), and the rise was most apparent among complete responders (p=0.02). Trial patients with a complete response had baseline diversity similar to that of newly diagnosed patients, while partial responders and progressors had significantly lower diversity. The study was restricted to a single clinical trial cohort, and the causes of repertoire differences, possibly disease activity or prior therapy, were left undefined.

The Qiagen DNeasy kit was used to extract genomic DNA from unsorted PBMCs and from the negatively selected CD4+ and CD8+ fractions. Amplification of TCR beta CDR3 regions was done by immunoSEQ multiplex PCR with primers that anneal to V and J segments. A synthetic immune receptor repertoire was used to minimize amplification bias, and any residual bias was removed computationally once sequencing was done. On the authors' methods: Custom Python scripts were used to quantify repertoire diversity as the Shannon entropy index. The unsorted, CD4+ and CD8+ repertoires were each analyzed separately, with the exception of combined analyses, where CD4+ and CD8+ sequences were merged in silico. Clonal expansion was defined as at least a 2-fold frequency increase after treatment relative to C1D1, with a pseudocount of 0.5 for undetected baseline clones. Clones with 0 or 1 copy at C1D1 were classified as singleton clones, and clones with 2 or more copies were classified as non-singleton clones. Clones expanded in unsorted samples were assigned a CD4+, CD8+ or unknown annotation through matching of protein sequences in sorted samples from the same patient. Wilcoxon tests were applied to paired samples to test diversity changes from C1D1 to C4D1. The immuneACCESS repertoire file appears here via TCRdb, limited to in-frame rearrangements. These files lack a portion of the clones; in checked studies, under half of the deficit traces to unresolved V genes, and the cause of the others is not known. V, J and clone size were drawn from that table, and D and trimming were deduced from the DNA. Within this sample are over 85,000 clones, with 93% of them counted one time only. Under 2% of the sample belongs to the ten largest clones.

Taken with the paper, the label for time point translates to: cycle 4 day 1 (C4D1), after more than five weeks of nivolumab. Every trial patient had relapsed following autologous stem cell transplantation, and prior brentuximab vedotin exposure was what differed among cohorts A, B and C. The trial cohort included 55 to 65 patients with relapsed/refractory classical Hodgkin lymphoma, and each patient had a best overall response of complete response, partial response or progressive disease. Single-agent nivolumab was administered to trial patients in the multi-cohort phase II CheckMate 205 trial. An independent review committee assessed best overall response by applying the 2007 International Working Group response criteria. Trial PBMCs were collected immediately before nivolumab initiation (C1D1) and during therapy at cycle 2 day 1 and cycle 4 day 1. Peripheral blood was collected in 8 mL Vacutainer Cell Preparation Tubes, from which PBMCs were isolated by centrifugation and then cryopreserved.

The origin of this receptor is a human donor with classical Hodgkin lymphoma. The rearranged segments are TRBV7-3 and TRBJ2-3; 7 middle bases align to TRBD2. This sample comprised peripheral blood mononuclear cells (PBMCs), obtained before the fourth cycle of nivolumab. Here is the DNA: TGTGCCAGCAGTTTAAGGCTAGCGGGCACAGATACGCAGTATTTT. This gives the protein CASSLRLAGTDTQYF.